The 30 T cell receptor beta chains reported below all come from one sample, sequenced in a study of T cells in Graves' hyperthyroidism and ophthalmopathy. Amplification yielded TCR beta CDR3 regions, with RNA transcripts as the source. First-round RT-PCR with HTBI primers amplified the TCR CDR3 region. TCRdb redid the calling of the multiplex PCR reads with MiXCR, one entry per CDR3 protein. The data contain some 340,000 distinct CDR3 sequences, 12% to 15% of them singletons. The sample was blood. These receptors came from a woman between 40 and 55 years old with Graves' ophthalmopathy.

This clonotype has ten or more counts. The rearrangement joins TRBV19 to TRBJ1-2, with TRBD1 as a possible D gene (6 bases). Trimming took off 6 bases at V and 2 bases at J, with 10 bases between the two ends. The CDR3 runs to 13 residues. The germline gives CDR1 LNHDA, CDR2 SQIVND (reference sequence). The CDR3 protein is CASRTQGNYGYTF. The DNA for the CDR3 is TGTGCCAGTAGGACTCAGGGGAACTATGGCTACACCTTC.

V is TRBV20-1 and J is TRBJ1-5; D gene uncertain. The CDR3 sequence is 13 residues long. Germline lookup yields CDR1 DFQATT and CDR2 SNEGSKA (reference sequence). The germline V and J ends were trimmed by 3 bases and 0 bases, with 6 bases remaining between them. CDR3 amino acids: CSASYGSNQPQHF. The CDR3 DNA is TGCAGTGCTAGTTACGGTAGCAATCAGCCCCAGCATTTT.

The chain couples TRBV19 to TRBJ1-5; D uncertain. V was shortened by 3 bases and J by 2 bases, with 8 bases between the two germline ends. Per the germline V gene, CDR1 is LNHDA and CDR2 is SQIVND (reference sequence). The CDR3 length is 14 residues. The CDR3 region is CASSIEQGNQPQHF. Here the CDR3 DNA reads TGTGCCAGTAGTATCGAGCAGGGCAATCAGCCCCAGCATTTT.

This clonotype was found a few times. This sequence joins TRBV20-1 and TRBJ1-1; unclear D gene. Per the germline V gene, CDR1 is DFQATT and CDR2 is SNEGSKA (reference sequence). The CDR3 runs 12 residues. Trimming cost V 5 bases and J 5 bases, with 12 bases left between them. The CDR3 is CSAATVATEAFF. The CDR3 DNA is TGCAGTGCTGCAACCGTTGCGACTGAAGCTTTCTTT.

This clonotype was recorded many times. The chain couples TRBV7-2 to TRBJ2-3; D is uncertain. V lost 4 bases to trimming and J lost 4 bases, with 6 bases between them. The CDR3 consists of 12 residues. CDR1 is SGHTA, CDR2 FQGNSA, per germline. Written as DNA, the CDR3 is TGTGCCAGCAGCTCCATGGCAGATACGCAGTATTTT. Residues: CASSSMADTQYF.

The chain couples TRBV9 to TRBJ1-4; 7 nucleotides align to TRBD1. From germline, CDR1 is SGDLS and CDR2 YYNGEE. CDR3 length: 14 amino acids. The ends lost 0 bases at V and 7 bases at J; junction bases unmatched: 3. CDR3 residues: CASSVDQGVEKLFF. The CDR3 DNA sequence: TGTGCCAGCAGCGTAGATCAGGGGGTTGAAAAACTGTTTTTT.

The sample holds a few counts of this clonotype. V usage is TRBV29-1 and J usage is TRBJ2-1; 11 nucleotides match TRBD1. Germline V gene lookup returns CDR1 SQVTM and CDR2 ANQGSEA. V lost 4 bases and J lost 3; bases outside the gene matches: 5. The CDR3 length is 15 residues. DNA for the CDR3: TGCAGCGTTGGAATGGACAGGGGGCTCTACAATGAGCAGTTCTTC. This gives the protein CSVGMDRGLYNEQFF.

A few counts support this clonotype. This chain connects TRBV4-1 to TRBJ1-1; D unresolved. In germline, CDR1 is MGHRA, CDR2 YSYEKL. V was shortened by 0 bases and J by 1 base, with 9 bases between the two germline ends. CDR3 length equals 15 residues. The CDR3, as DNA: TGCGCCAGCAGCCAAGATACTGCCAGGAACACTGAAGCTTTCTTT. It codes for CASSQDTARNTEAFF.

The table lists this clonotype with a few counts. The chain combines TRBV5-1 with TRBJ2-2; D is perhaps TRBD2 (5 bases). From germline, CDR1 is SGHRS and CDR2 YFSETQ. This CDR3 is built from 16 residues. Trimming removed 5 bases from V and 5 bases from J, with 19 bases in between. Here the CDR3 DNA reads TGCGCCAGCAGTACGGACTCCCCACCAGTTACCGGGGAGCTGTTTTTT. Translating gives CASSTDSPPVTGELFF. The full variable domain, completed using reference TRBV5-1 and TRBJ2-2, is KAGVTQTPRYLIKTRGQQVTLSCSPISGHRSVSWYQQTPGQGLQFLFEYFSETQRNKGNFPGRFSGRQFSNSRSEMNVSTLELGDSALYLCASSTDSPPVTGELFFGEGSRLTVL.

This clonotype came up many times. The chain combines TRBV29-1 with TRBJ2-7; 10 nucleotides line up with TRBD2. V shed 4 bases, J shed 0 bases, and the junction held 0 bases outside the gene matches. The V gene's germline CDR1 is SQVTM and CDR2 ANQGSEA. The CDR3 has 13 residues. The CDR3 coding sequence is TGCAGCGTTGTAGCGGGAGGCTCCTACGAGCAGTACTTC. It encodes CSVVAGGSYEQYF.

This clonotype was observed many times. This chain's CDR3 is CASTPHYRGGETQYF. The CDR3 coding sequence is TGTGCCAGCACCCCACATTACAGGGGGGGAGAGACCCAGTACTTC. V is TRBV28 and J is TRBJ2-5; tentative D call: TRBD1 (8 bases). CDR1 is MDHEN and CDR2 is SYDVKM in the germline V gene. The CDR3 contains 15 residues. Trimming took off 7 bases at V and 4 bases at J, with 19 bases between the two ends.

This clonotype was seen ten or more times. The CDR3 region is CASSRGTGFYEQYF. CDR3 sequence (DNA): TGTGCCAGCAGCCGCGGGACAGGGTTCTACGAGCAGTACTTC. The V and J genes are TRBV3-1 and TRBJ2-7, with 9 bases that match TRBD1. Germline CDR1 reads LGHDT; CDR2 reads YNNKEL (reference sequence). V lost 4 bases and J lost 3; bases outside the gene matches: 4. The CDR3 is made up of 14 amino acids.

This clonotype was seen more than once but under ten times. The rearrangement joins TRBV5-1 to TRBJ2-5; 12 bases agree with TRBD2. Trimming at V came to 5 bases and at J to 2 bases, leaving 10 bases not matched to a gene. Germline V gene lookup returns CDR1 SGHRS and CDR2 YFSETQ. The CDR3 contains 17 residues. The CDR3 nucleotides read TGCGCCAGCAGACCGGGACTAGCGGGCCCACTACAAGAGACCCAGTACTTC. Its translation: CASRPGLAGPLQETQYF. Filled out from reference TRBV5-1 and TRBJ2-5, the complete variable domain reads KAGVTQTPRYLIKTRGQQVTLSCSPISGHRSVSWYQQTPGQGLQFLFEYFSETQRNKGNFPGRFSGRQFSNSRSEMNVSTLELGDSALYLCASRPGLAGPLQETQYFGPGTRLLVL.

V usage is TRBV18 and J usage is TRBJ1-2; D unresolved. Deletions cut 1 base from V and 4 bases from J, with 10 bases between. The CDR3 consists of 14 residues. Germline V gives CDR1 KGHSH, CDR2 LQKENI. CDR3 loop: CASSPQGATYGYTF. In DNA form, the CDR3 reads TGTGCCAGCTCACCACAGGGCGCTACCTATGGCTACACCTTC.

V usage is TRBV4-1 and J usage is TRBJ2-5; D might be TRBD1 (6 bases). CDR3 size: 15 residues. Germline assignment: CDR1 MGHRA and CDR2 YSYEKL. V was shortened by 4 bases and J by 3 bases, with 15 bases between the two germline ends. The CDR3 loop reads CASSLYRDIEETQYF. DNA of the CDR3: TGCGCCAGCAGCCTGTACAGGGATATCGAAGAGACCCAGTACTTC.

This clonotype has ten or more counts. The rearrangement links TRBV12-5 to TRBJ1-5; 11 bases align to TRBD1. The CDR3 has 18 amino acids. The V gene's germline CDR1 is LGHNT and CDR2 FRNRAP. Unmatched junction bases numbered 7, after V lost 0 bases and J lost 3 bases. The CDR3 DNA reads as TGTGCTAGTGGTTTGGTACTGGGACAGGGGGGGATCAATCAGCCCCAGCATTTT. It is translated as CASGLVLGQGGINQPQHF.

This clonotype was counted many times. This chain connects TRBV2 to TRBJ1-4; 9 positions match TRBD1. Germline V gene sequence: CDR1 SNHLY, CDR2 FYNNEI. This CDR3 spans 15 amino acids. V trimming: 4 bases; J trimming: 8 bases; junction bases outside the gene matches: 8. CDR3 DNA sequence: TGTGCCAGCAGTGTACCGGGACAGGGAATCGAAAAACTGTTTTTT. Amino acids: CASSVPGQGIEKLFF.

The chain has TRBV5-1 and TRBJ1-2; TRBD1 aligns across 7 bases. CDR3 length: 14 residues. Trimming took 2 bases from V and 4 from J; bases not matched to a gene: 5. In germline, CDR1 is SGHRS, CDR2 YFSETQ. The CDR3 nucleotides are TGCGCCAGCAGCTTTGAGGGGACAGCCTATGGCTACACCTTC. Its protein is CASSFEGTAYGYTF.

This clonotype has ten or more counts. The chain joins TRBV10-2 to TRBJ1-1, with D possibly TRBD1 on 5 matching bases. CDR1 is WSHSY, CDR2 SAAADI, per germline. CDR3 length: 11 amino acids. The germline V and J ends were trimmed by 7 bases and 3 bases, with 6 bases remaining between them. Here the CDR3 DNA reads TGCGCCAGCATAGGGGACACTGAAGCTTTCTTT. Amino acids: CASIGDTEAFF.

This clonotype was counted ten times or more. The V and J genes are TRBV19 and TRBJ2-2, with D unresolved. Germline assignment: CDR1 LNHDA and CDR2 SQIVND (reference sequence). This CDR3 comprises 11 residues. V lost 4 bases and J lost 5, with 2 bases in between. Written as DNA, the CDR3 is TGTGCCAGTAGTAATACCGGGGAGCTGTTTTTT. Its translation: CASSNTGELFF.

At least ten counts were recorded for this clonotype. The chain has TRBV28 and TRBJ2-3, with 9 bases lining up with TRBD1. The V segment lost 5 bases and the J segment 1 base; nucleotides outside the gene matches: 4. This CDR3 is 15 amino acids long. CDR1 is MDHEN and CDR2 is SYDVKM in the germline V gene. This chain's CDR3 is CASSDHRGRTDTQYF. The CDR3 DNA follows: TGTGCCAGCAGTGACCACAGGGGGCGCACAGATACGCAGTATTTT.

This clonotype was seen many times. The rearrangement joins TRBV10-2 to TRBJ2-1; 8 bases align to TRBD2. Germline-derived CDR1 and CDR2 are WSHSY and SAAADI. V lost 6 bases and J lost 4; bases outside the gene matches: 8. This CDR3 has 15 residues. CDR3 residues: CASSQAGAPYNEQFF. CDR3 coding DNA: TGCGCCAGCAGCCAAGCGGGAGCCCCTTACAATGAGCAGTTCTTC.

The gene calls are TRBV11-2 and TRBJ1-4, with D unclear. V gave up 0 bases and J gave up 7 bases, with 12 bases separating them. The CDR3 contains 15 residues. Per the germline V gene, CDR1 is SGHAT and CDR2 is FQNNGV. The DNA for the CDR3 is TGTGCCAGCAGCTTAGATCGGGGTGTGAGTGAAAAACTGTTTTTT. Encoded protein: CASSLDRGVSEKLFF.

This clonotype was seen a handful of times. The chain recombines TRBV27 with TRBJ2-3; D not resolved. CDR1 and CDR2 from the germline V gene are MNHEY and SMNVEV (reference sequence). Trimming pared 4 bases from V and 4 bases from J, leaving 6 bases between. The CDR3 runs to 12 residues. CDR3 region: CASSSTPDTQYF. The CDR3 coding sequence is TGTGCCAGCAGTTCCACTCCAGATACGCAGTATTTT.

To note about this clonotype: A much larger clone differs from this one at a single base, so this may be a read error. V is TRBV3-1 and J is TRBJ1-1; 7 bases match TRBD1. Germline V lookup: CDR1 LGHDT, CDR2 YNNKEL (reference sequence). V dropped 4 bases and J dropped 6; count of bases not matched to a gene: 5. The CDR3 totals 13 residues. The CDR3 region is CASSRGGKSEAFF. The CDR3 DNA reads as TGTGCCAGCAGCCGAGGGGGCAAATCTGAAGCTTTCTTT. The complete variable domain, with remaining parts taken from reference TRBV3-1 and TRBJ1-1, reads DTAVSQTPKYLVTQMGNDKSIKCEQNLGHDTMYWYKQDSKKFLKIMFSYNNKELIINETVPNRFSPKSPDKAHLNLHINSLELGDSAVYFCASSRGGKSEAFFGQGTRLTVV.

This clonotype showed up just a few times. CDR3: CASRTETNYGYTF. The CDR3 nucleotides read TGTGCCAGCAGGACAGAAACAAACTATGGCTACACCTTC. V gene TRBV7-9 combines with J gene TRBJ1-2; possible D gene TRBD1, 5 bases. Trimming shortened V by 6 bases and J by 2 bases, and 10 bases separated the two germline ends. The CDR3 contains 13 residues. Germline V CDR1 and CDR2: SEHNR, FQNEAQ (reference sequence).

This clonotype was detected many times. The chain has TRBV6-1 and TRBJ2-2, with TRBD2 as a possible D gene (6 bases). The germline V gene encodes CDR1 MNHNS and CDR2 SASEGT. This CDR3 spans 17 amino acids. V lost 5 bases to trimming and J lost 4 bases, with 20 bases between them. CDR3 region: CASSPYGGGGSTGELFF. The CDR3 DNA follows: TGTGCCAGCAGTCCCTATGGGGGAGGTGGTAGCACCGGGGAGCTGTTTTTT.

Many counts were recorded for this clonotype. V gene TRBV10-3 combines with J gene TRBJ2-7, with 9 bases fitting TRBD1. The CDR3 consists of 15 residues. CDR1 is ENHRY, CDR2 SYGVKD, per germline. With V trimmed by 3 bases and J by 1 base, 4 bases remained unmatched. The CDR3 sequence: CAISDWTGESYEQYF. The CDR3 bases are TGTGCCATCAGTGATTGGACAGGGGAGTCCTACGAGCAGTACTTC.

This clonotype was picked up many times. V gene TRBV2 combines with J gene TRBJ1-6; no definite D call. The V gene's germline CDR1 is SNHLY and CDR2 FYNNEI. V was pared by 6 bases and J by 16 bases, with 16 bases between. The CDR3 sequence is 12 residues long. For the CDR3, the DNA is TGTGCCAGCAGGATGGCAAACCGGGAGCTCCACTTT. It codes for CASRMANRELHF.

The V call is TRBV5-5, the J call TRBJ1-2, with D unclear. Germline assignment: CDR1 SGHKS and CDR2 YYEKEE (reference sequence). V lost 4 bases and J lost 8, with 9 bases in between. This CDR3 spans 11 amino acids. This CDR3 reads CASSGSRGYTF. Written as DNA, the CDR3 is TGTGCCAGCAGCGGGTCGCGGGGCTACACCTTC.